The entry below gives a single TCR beta chain sequence along with its context. A clone one base away is much larger, so this may be a read error. This sample also contains other DNA sequences that code for the same CDR3. Under the authors' procedure: Estimation of nucleated cell counts relied on the amplification of reference gene primers. Sequencing used immunoSEQ multiplex PCR; TCRdb keeps in-frame clones, though not all of them. V, J and clone size are those of that table, while D and trimming were read from the DNA. Seen here are 400,000 or so clones, 87% observed once, and the top ten hold about 1.9%. The CDR3 is made up of 13 amino acids. Trimming removed 4 bases from V and 1 base from J; junction bases left unmatched: 0. Germline V gene lookup returns CDR1 WNHNN and CDR2 SYGVQD (reference sequence). The study drew participants aged about 18 to 95 years from about two dozen US areas. The sample is drawn from a study of blood T cell repertoires in COVID-19. The wider study: Material from acute and convalescent COVID-19 was sourced from the United States, Italy and Spain.

V and J are TRBV10-1 and TRBJ1-1; 7 bases map to TRBD1. Sequences were obtained from PBMCs or T cells enriched from blood (not recorded which). This TCR was recovered from a man aged 35-49 years in a cohort exposed to, infected with or recovered from COVID-19 (not recorded which). The chain's CDR3 is CASSGQGNTEAFF. The CDR3 DNA sequence: TGCGCCAGCAGTGGACAGGGGAACACTGAAGCTTTCTTT.